This T cell receptor beta chain comes out of a study of OX40 agonist ivuxolimab in advanced cancers. Study findings and constraints: Expanded clones were, on average, more numerous in CD8+ T cells than in CD4+.

Comments on this clone: Antigen unknown.

Libraries were prepared by immunoSEQ multiplex PCR; TCRdb keeps only in-frame clonotypes and omits some of them. The table shows roughly 50,000 clones, with 75% to 90% occurring only once. The CDR3 spans 16 residues. The ends were cut back, 4 bases at V and 1 base at J, with 17 bases in the middle. CDR1 and CDR2 (germline): SQVTM, ANQGSEA. The specimen comprised CD4+ or CD8+ T cells sorted from blood, sampled in a trial of the OX40 agonist ivuxolimab. The TCR originated in an adult with an advanced solid tumor such as melanoma, head and neck, liver or kidney cancer. The J gene is TRBJ2-4, the V gene TRBV29-1; D perhaps matches TRBD1 (5 bases). CDR3 sequence: CSVVLETDWAKNIQYF. The DNA for the CDR3 is TGCAGCGTTGTTCTTGAGACAGATTGGGCCAAAAACATTCAGTACTTC.